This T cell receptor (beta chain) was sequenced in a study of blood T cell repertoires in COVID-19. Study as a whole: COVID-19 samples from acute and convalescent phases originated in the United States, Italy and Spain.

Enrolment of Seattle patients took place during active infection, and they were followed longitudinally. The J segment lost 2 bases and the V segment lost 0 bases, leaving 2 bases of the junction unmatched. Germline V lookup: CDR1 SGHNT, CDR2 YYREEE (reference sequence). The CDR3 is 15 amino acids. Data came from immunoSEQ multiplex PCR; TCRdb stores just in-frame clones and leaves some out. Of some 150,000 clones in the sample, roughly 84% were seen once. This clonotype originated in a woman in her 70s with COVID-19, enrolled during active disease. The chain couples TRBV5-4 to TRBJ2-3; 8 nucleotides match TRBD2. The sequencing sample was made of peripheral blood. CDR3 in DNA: TGTGCCAGCAGCTTGGGCGGGGGGAACACAGATACGCAGTATTTT. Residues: CASSLGGGNTDTQYF.